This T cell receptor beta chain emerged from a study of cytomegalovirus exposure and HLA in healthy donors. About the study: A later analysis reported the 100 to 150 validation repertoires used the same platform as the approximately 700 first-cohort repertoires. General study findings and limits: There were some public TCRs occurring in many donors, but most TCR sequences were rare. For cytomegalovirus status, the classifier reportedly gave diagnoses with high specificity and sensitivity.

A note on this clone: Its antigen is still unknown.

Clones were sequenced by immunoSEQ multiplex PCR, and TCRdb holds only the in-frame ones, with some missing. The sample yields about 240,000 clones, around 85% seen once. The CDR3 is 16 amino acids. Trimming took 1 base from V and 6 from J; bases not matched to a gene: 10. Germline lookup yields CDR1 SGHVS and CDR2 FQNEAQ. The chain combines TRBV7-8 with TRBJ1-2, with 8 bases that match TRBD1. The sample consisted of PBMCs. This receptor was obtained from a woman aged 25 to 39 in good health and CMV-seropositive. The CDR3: CASSLVGPGGAHGYTF. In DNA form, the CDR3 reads TGTGCCAGCAGCTTAGTGGGTCCAGGGGGCGCACATGGCTACACCTTC.